The present T cell receptor beta chain was sequenced within a study of control samples from healthy donors and cancer patients. Repertoires were generated with immunoSEQ multiplex PCR, while TCRdb's copy carries only in-frame clones and drops some. The sample comprises around 180,000 clones, around 90% of which are singletons, and just over 2% rests with the top ten. In the case of this clone: Germline is not matched at one junction end, which may reflect a read error.

The TCR originated in a woman between 35 and 50 years old in good health. Sequenced input: blood.

CDR3 sequence reads: CASTVGGASVEQFF. The CDR3 region has the DNA TGTGCCAGCACCGTAGGGGGGGCCTCGGTTGAGCAGTTCTTC. This sequence joins TRBV9 and TRBJ2-1, with a possible D match to TRBD2 (7 bases). The CDR3 loop spans 14 amino acids. The germline V gene encodes CDR1 SGDLS and CDR2 YYNGEE.